This TCR beta chain originates from a study of T cells in localized non-small cell lung cancer. Study results and caveats: Uninvolved adjacent lung had the highest recorded T cell clonality, with tumor below it. There were a median roughly 61 of the top 100 tumor clones appearing in adjacent lung.

Clones were sequenced by immunoSEQ multiplex PCR, and TCRdb holds only the in-frame ones, with some missing. The sample has around 50,000 clones, around 87% seen once; the top ten hold about 15%. As regards this clone: Its cognate antigen is unknown.

CDR3 length: 16 amino acids. V was clipped by 0 bases and J by 4 bases, with 17 bases between them. CDR1 is SGHDT, CDR2 YYEEEE, per germline. This material consisted of PBMCs, taken before any cancer treatment. This chain joins TRBV5-6 and TRBJ2-7, with D possibly matching TRBD2 (6 bases). The TCR sequence derives from a female donor with stage II lung adenocarcinoma. DNA for the CDR3: TGTGCCAGCAGCTTGGGGTCGGGGACTGGGCTGTACGAGCAGTACTTC. Its translation is CASSLGSGTGLYEQYF. The full variable domain, completed using reference TRBV5-6 and TRBJ2-7, is DAGVTQSPTHLIKTRGQQVTLRCSPKSGHDTVSWYQQALGQGPQFIFQYYEEEERQRGNFPDRFSGHQFPNYSSELNVNALLLGDSALYLCASSLGSGTGLYEQYFGPGTRLTVT.